A single sample gave rise to the 28 T cell receptor beta chains below, sequenced in a study of untreated major depressive disorder. Method: immunoSEQ multiplex PCR; TCRdb's copy keeps in-frame clones and lacks some. This table has about 20,000 clones, around 87% appearing once. Sequencing was performed on CD4+ T cells from PBMCs. All receptors derive from a woman aged 30 to 39 in good health.

This chain uses TRBV30 with TRBJ2-3, with TRBD2 matching over 7 bases. CDR1 is GTSNPN and CDR2 is SVGIG in the germline V gene (reference sequence). V shed 0 bases and J 0 bases; nucleotides not matched to a gene: 3. CDR3 length equals 15 residues. CDR3 bases: TGTGCCTGGAGTGTAGGAGCGGGGAGCACAGATACGCAGTATTTT. Translation: CAWSVGAGSTDTQYF.

V and J are TRBV5-1 and TRBJ1-4; tentatively, D is TRBD1 (5 bases). The germline V gene has CDR1 SGHRS and CDR2 YFSETQ. V was shortened by 0 bases and J by 3 bases, with 6 bases between the two germline ends. The CDR3 is made up of 14 amino acids. CDR3 coding DNA: TGCGCCAGCAGCTTGGGCAGGGCTAATGAAAAACTGTTTTTT. Translating gives CASSLGRANEKLFF. Full variable domain (rest looked up from reference TRBV5-1 and TRBJ1-4): KAGVTQTPRYLIKTRGQQVTLSCSPISGHRSVSWYQQTPGQGLQFLFEYFSETQRNKGNFPGRFSGRQFSNSRSEMNVSTLELGDSALYLCASSLGRANEKLFFGSGTQLSVL.

The chain couples TRBV9 to TRBJ1-3; TRBD1 might be the D (6 bases). The CDR3 has 18 residues. Germline V gene data show CDR1 as SGDLS and CDR2 as YYNGEE. V gave up 3 bases and J gave up 0 bases, with 19 bases separating them. The CDR3 nucleotides read TGTGCCAGCAGCGCGGGGGGGGCAGCTCCAAGCTCTGGAAACACCATATATTTT. Its translation is CASSAGGAAPSSGNTIYF.

The chain links TRBV9 to TRBJ1-2, with a tentative D call TRBD1 (5 bases). The germline V gene encodes CDR1 SGDLS and CDR2 YYNGEE. The CDR3 totals 14 residues. Trimming took off 0 bases at V and 1 base at J, with 7 bases between the two ends. The CDR3 DNA follows: TGTGCCAGCAGCGTAGAGGGGTTTAACTATGGCTACACCTTC. It translates to CASSVEGFNYGYTF.

In its sample, this clone was seen once. V is TRBV4-3 and J is TRBJ1-5; 8 positions match TRBD1. The trim removed 3 bases at V and 1 base at J, leaving 2 bases unmatched. This CDR3 has 15 residues. The germline gives CDR1 LGHNA, CDR2 YSLEER. The CDR3 bases are TGCGCCAGCAGCCAGAGGACAGGGAGCAATCAGCCCCAGCATTTT. As protein: CASSQRTGSNQPQHF.

As DNA, the CDR3 is TGTGCCACCAGCAGAGATATGGGGGGGACGGTGAACACTGAAGCTTTCTTT. Translating it yields CATSRDMGGTVNTEAFF. The chain joins TRBV15 to TRBJ1-1, with a possible D match to TRBD1 (5 bases). This CDR3 is built from 17 residues. Trimming left V 0 bases short and J 0 bases short, with 14 bases between. Germline V CDR1 and CDR2: LNHNV, YYDKDF (reference sequence).

This clone was found once. The chain links TRBV6-6 to TRBJ2-2; a possible D gene is TRBD2 (6 bases). This CDR3 is built from 14 residues. The V gene lost 8 bases and the J gene lost 4 bases, with 14 bases spanning the gap. CDR1 MNHNY and CDR2 SVGAGI come from the germline V gene (reference sequence). The DNA for the CDR3 is TGTGCCAGCGCCGGAGGGAGCGGCACCGGGGAGCTGTTTTTT. Translated, it gives CASAGGSGTGELFF.

This chain uses TRBV10-3 with TRBJ2-7, with TRBD2 identical over 8 bases. The ends lost 11 bases at V and 5 bases at J; junction bases unmatched: 14. Germline lookup yields CDR1 ENHRY and CDR2 SYGVKD. The CDR3 contains 14 residues. For the CDR3, the DNA is TGTGCCTCCAAAGGGGTAGCGGGGACCAACGAGCAGTACTTC. Its protein is CASKGVAGTNEQYF.

The J gene is TRBJ1-6, the V gene TRBV25-1; D uncertain. The CDR3 length is 13 residues. The germline V gene has CDR1 MGHDK and CDR2 SYGVNS. Trimming took 3 bases from V and 4 from J, leaving 4 bases between them. CDR3 in DNA: TGTGCCAGCAGTGACCGGTATAATTCACCCCTCCACTTT. Protein product: CASSDRYNSPLHF. The complete variable domain, with remaining parts taken from reference TRBV25-1 and TRBJ1-6, reads EADIYQTPRYLVIGTGKKITLECSQTMGHDKMYWYQQDPGMELHLIHYSYGVNSTEKGDLSSESTVSRIRTEHFPLTLESARPSHTSQYLCASSDRYNSPLHFGNGTRLTVT.

The V call is TRBV10-2, the J call TRBJ1-3, with D tentatively TRBD1 (5 bases). The CDR3 extends over 12 amino acids. The V end lost 7 bases, the J end lost 10 bases, and 14 bases lay between the germline ends. In germline, CDR1 is WSHSY, CDR2 SAAADI. The DNA for the CDR3 is TGCGCCAGCACCTACCAAGGGGAAACCATATATTTT. Encoded protein: CASTYQGETIYF.

This clone was seen once. The V call is TRBV19, the J call TRBJ1-1; D is undetermined. The CDR3 runs 15 residues. Trimming cost V 3 bases and J 1 base, with 12 bases left between them. CDR1 and CDR2 (germline): LNHDA, SQIVND (reference sequence). In DNA, the CDR3 is TGTGCCAGTAGTATCATGGTACAGACGAACACTGAAGCTTTCTTT. Residues: CASSIMVQTNTEAFF. Filled out from reference TRBV19 and TRBJ1-1, the complete variable domain reads DGGITQSPKYLFRKEGQNVTLSCEQNLNHDAMYWYRQDPGQGLRLIYYSQIVNDFQKGDIAEGYSVSREKKESFPLTVTSAQKNPTAFYLCASSIMVQTNTEAFFGQGTRLTVV.

The J gene is TRBJ1-6, the V gene TRBV10-1; maybe TRBD1 (5 bases). This CDR3 contains 18 residues. Germline V gives CDR1 WNHNN, CDR2 SYGVQD (reference sequence). Trimming took 7 bases from V and 0 from J, leaving 19 bases between them. The chain's CDR3 is CASTWQGNIGSYNSPLHF. As DNA, the CDR3 is TGCGCCAGCACCTGGCAGGGTAATATAGGCTCCTATAATTCACCCCTCCACTTT.

This chain joins TRBV6-5 and TRBJ2-5; D uncertain. With 2 bases removed from V and 5 bases from J, the gap between germline ends came to 15 bases. Germline V gives CDR1 MNHEY, CDR2 SVGAGI. This CDR3 is 15 amino acids long. For the CDR3, the DNA is TGTGCCAGCAGTTACCCCACTCCCACCGGGGAGACCCAGTACTTC. It codes for CASSYPTPTGETQYF.

This sequence joins TRBV10-3 and TRBJ2-3, with D uncertain. The CDR3 is 12 amino acids. From germline, CDR1 is ENHRY and CDR2 SYGVKD. V shed 10 bases and J shed 4 bases, with 12 bases lying between them. CDR3 in amino acids: CATGRVPDTQYF. In DNA, the CDR3 is TGTGCCACTGGACGGGTTCCAGATACGCAGTATTTT.

The V call is TRBV7-2, the J call TRBJ2-5; 8 nucleotides align to TRBD2. Germline trimming cut 5 bases from V and 2 bases from J; bases unmatched to any gene: 4. CDR3 length equals 14 residues. Germline CDR1 and CDR2: SGHTA and FQGNSA. The DNA for the CDR3 is TGTGCCAGCAGCCCGGGGGGGGATCAAGAGACCCAGTACTTC. Encoded protein: CASSPGGDQETQYF.

The chain has TRBV11-3 and TRBJ2-1; 7 positions agree with TRBD2. The junction had 10 bases not matched to a gene; V was cut back by 4 bases and J by 7 bases. Germline assignment: CDR1 SGHNT and CDR2 YENEEA. CDR3 length equals 15 residues. The CDR3 sequence: CASSYQGLPENEQFF. The CDR3 nucleotides read TGTGCCAGCAGCTACCAGGGACTACCAGAAAATGAGCAGTTCTTC.

The chain couples TRBV6-5 to TRBJ1-4; D unresolved. Trimming shortened V by 2 bases and J by 7 bases, and 8 bases separated the two germline ends. This CDR3 comprises 13 residues. The germline V gene encodes CDR1 MNHEY and CDR2 SVGAGI. The CDR3 spells CASSYDRGEKLFF. For the CDR3, the DNA is TGTGCCAGCAGTTACGACCGGGGTGAAAAACTGTTTTTT.

CDR3 in amino acids: CASRETGIHEQFF. As DNA, the CDR3 is TGTGCCAGTAGGGAAACAGGGATCCATGAGCAGTTCTTC. The chain uses TRBV19 and TRBJ2-1; D is possibly TRBD1 (6 bases). Trimming shortened V by 6 bases and J by 8 bases, and 14 bases separated the two germline ends. The V gene's germline CDR1 is LNHDA and CDR2 SQIVND (reference sequence). This CDR3 comprises 13 residues.

The chain joins TRBV28 to TRBJ2-7, with TRBD2 identical over 7 bases. Trimming removed 3 bases from V and 0 bases from J; junction bases left unmatched: 8. Looked up from germline, CDR1 is MDHEN and CDR2 is SYDVKM. CDR3 length: 16 amino acids. In DNA, the CDR3 is TGTGCCAGCAGTTTGGGAGGGATCCCCCGCTCCTACGAGCAGTACTTC. Translation gives CASSLGGIPRSYEQYF. The complete variable domain, with remaining parts taken from reference TRBV28 and TRBJ2-7, reads DVKVTQSSRYLVKRTGEKVFLECVQDMDHENMFWYRQDPGLGLRLIYFSYDVKMKEKGDIPEGYSVSREKKERFSLILESASTNQTSMYLCASSLGGIPRSYEQYFGPGTRLTVT.

The gene calls are TRBV6-5 and TRBJ1-5, with 7 bases that match TRBD1. The J segment lost 4 bases and the V segment lost 5 bases, leaving 8 bases of the junction unmatched. The CDR3 loop spans 15 amino acids. Germline CDR1 and CDR2: MNHEY and SVGAGI. CDR3 amino acids: CASSRQGKGNQPQHF. The CDR3 DNA follows: TGTGCCAGCAGTCGACAGGGTAAGGGAAATCAGCCCCAGCATTTT.

V and J are TRBV5-6 and TRBJ1-5; D call uncertain. The V and J ends lost 0 bases and 5 bases respectively, with 6 bases between them. Germline CDR1 is SGHDT and CDR2 is YYEEEE. The CDR3 runs to 13 residues. CDR3: CASSLGFDQPQHF. In DNA, the CDR3 is TGTGCCAGCAGCTTGGGATTCGATCAGCCCCAGCATTTT.

The chain joins TRBV6-1 to TRBJ1-3; D ambiguous. V lost 0 bases, J lost 2 bases, and 5 bases lay in between. The CDR3 extends over 14 amino acids. Germline values: CDR1 MNHNS, CDR2 SASEGT. CDR3 protein: CASSEAPPGNTIYF. In DNA form, the CDR3 reads TGTGCCAGCAGTGAAGCGCCACCTGGAAACACCATATATTTT.

The rearrangement uses TRBV5-6 and TRBJ1-4; D call uncertain. CDR1 is SGHDT, CDR2 YYEEEE, per germline. The CDR3 has 12 residues. The ends were cut back, 2 bases at V and 5 bases at J, with 4 bases in the middle. The CDR3 sequence is CASSLRNEKLFF. The CDR3, as DNA: TGTGCCAGCAGCTTAAGAAATGAAAAACTGTTTTTT.

The V and J genes are TRBV10-2 and TRBJ2-5, with 8 bases fitting TRBD2. V dropped 6 bases and J dropped 2; count of bases not matched to a gene: 8. The germline V gene encodes CDR1 WSHSY and CDR2 SAAADI. The CDR3 is 15 residues long. As DNA, the CDR3 is TGCGCCAGCAGGGGGGTGCGGGGGGATCAAGAGACCCAGTACTTC. Translation gives CASRGVRGDQETQYF.

This chain uses TRBV15 with TRBJ2-5; 10 bases line up with TRBD2. Germline assignment: CDR1 LNHNV and CDR2 YYDKDF (reference sequence). The CDR3 runs to 17 residues. V lost 7 bases, J lost 3 bases, and 14 bases stayed unmatched. CDR3 coding DNA: TGTGCCACCAAAAGTACTAGCGGGGTTACCCTGAAAGAGACCCAGTACTTC. Its protein product is CATKSTSGVTLKETQYF.

Only one count was recorded for this clone. The V call is TRBV29-1, the J call TRBJ2-7; D may be TRBD1 or TRBD2 (5 bases each). V gave up 6 bases and J gave up 3 bases, with 12 bases separating them. The CDR3 totals 12 residues. From germline, CDR1 is SQVTM and CDR2 ANQGSEA. The CDR3 region is CSVSRDGYEQYF. The CDR3 DNA reads as TGCAGCGTCTCCCGGGACGGCTACGAGCAGTACTTC.

This sequence joins TRBV11-1 and TRBJ1-3; D remains unclear. CDR1 and CDR2 from the germline V gene are SGHAT and FQDESV (reference sequence). V was shortened by 5 bases and J by 0 bases, with 5 bases between the two germline ends. The CDR3 spans 13 residues. The CDR3 region has the DNA TGTGCCAGCAGCCAGGACTCTGGAAACACCATATATTTT. Amino acid sequence: CASSQDSGNTIYF.

V gene TRBV28 combines with J gene TRBJ1-1, with D unresolved. The CDR3 has 15 residues. The V gene lost 2 bases and the J gene lost 2 bases, with 12 bases spanning the gap. In germline, CDR1 is MDHEN, CDR2 SYDVKM. The CDR3 coding sequence is TGTGCCAGCAGTTTAGTCCAGCGATCAAACACTGAAGCTTTCTTT. Translation gives CASSLVQRSNTEAFF.